This T cell receptor beta chain appears in the sequencing data of a study of cytomegalovirus exposure and HLA in healthy donors. The study's findings and limits: In vitro testing confirmed a few CMV-associated chains as specific for CMV antigens. Diagnosis of cytomegalovirus status made by the classifier reportedly showed high specificity and sensitivity. Listed as cytomegalovirus-associated were about 160 TCR beta chains.

The repertoire was sequenced with immunoSEQ multiplex PCR; TCRdb's copy has only in-frame clones and lacks some. This table has fewer than 250,000 clones, about 87% appearing once. Regarding this clone: The antigen remains undetermined.

The germline V gene encodes CDR1 SNHLY and CDR2 FYNNEI. This CDR3 spans 14 amino acids. V was pared by 6 bases and J by 3 bases, with 14 bases between. V and J are TRBV2 and TRBJ1-2; D may be TRBD1 (6 bases). This receptor was taken from a man aged 18 to 29 in good health and CMV-seronegative. The material sequenced was PBMCs. Here the CDR3 DNA reads TGTGCCAGCAGCCCCCTGACAGGCGACTATGGCTACACCTTC. This translates into CASSPLTGDYGYTF.